These T cell receptor beta chains were read from a single sample in a study of beta chain features in type 1 diabetes. The table came from immunoSEQ multiplex PCR; TCRdb's copy has only in-frame clones and leaves some out. The sample consists of 680,000 or so clones, about 14% of them appearing once. The specimen sequenced was naive CD4+ T cells from blood. The receptors here all came from a man aged 18 to 30 in good health. CDR3s include the opening cysteine and the closing phenylalanine or tryptophan. The D gene is left open where the match is weak. Rows may omit the clone size; those that give it use once, few, many or a size class.

>TRBV2|few|TRBD1|TRBJ1-5
TGTGCCAGCAGTGTGGACAGGGGCAATCAGCCCCAGCATTTT
CASSVDRGNQPQHF
>TRBV7-2|few|TRBD1|TRBJ2-7
TGTGCCAGCAGCTTTTTGGGACAGAGCCACGAGCAGTACTTC
CASSFLGQSHEQYF
>TRBV4-3|-|-|TRBJ1-2
TGCGCCAGCAGCCCGAAATGGGGTCATGGCTACACCTTC
CASSPKWGHGYTF
>TRBV9|-|-|TRBJ1-1
TGTGCCAGTCGGGGAGGCGGCGGGAACACTGAAGCTTTCTTT
CASRGGGGNTEAFF
>TRBV2|-|TRBD2|TRBJ2-2
TGTGCCAGCAGAACCGGGACTAGCGGGAGGGCCTCCGGGGAGCTGTTTTTT
CASRTGTSGRASGELFF
>TRBV11-2|few|-|TRBJ1-2
TGTGCCAGCAGCTTGGGACATACCTATGGCTACACCTTC
CASSLGHTYGYTF
>TRBV7-2|-|-|TRBJ1-4
TGTGCCAGCAGCCCAACAGGGACGCTTAATGAAAAACTGTTTTTT
CASSPTGTLNEKLFF
>TRBV7-3|-|TRBD2|TRBJ2-7
TGTGCCAGCAGCTTGATAGCGGGGGCCACCTACGAGCAGTACTTC
CASSLIAGATYEQYF
>TRBV15|once|TRBD1|TRBJ2-7
TGTGCCACCAGCAGAGCCAGTCAGGGGGTGGACGAGCAGTACTTC
CATSRASQGVDEQYF
>TRBV15|few|TRBD1|TRBJ2-4
TGTGCCACCAGCAGAGCGGGACAGCTCCTAACGTACTTC
CATSRAGQLLTYF
>TRBV28|-|TRBD1|TRBJ1-2
TGTGCCAGCAGTGCTTCCTACGGGACAGGATTTAACTATGGCTACACCTTC
CASSASYGTGFNYGYTF
>TRBV7-2|-|-|TRBJ1-1
TGTGCCAGCAGCTTAGGTAGGGTTCGCAGCACTGAAGCTTTCTTT
CASSLGRVRSTEAFF
>TRBV19|-|TRBD1|TRBJ2-2
TGTGCCAGTATACGGGACAGGGGATGGCCCGGGGAGCTGTTTTTT
CASIRDRGWPGELFF
>TRBV7-9|few|TRBD1|TRBJ1-1
TGTGCCAGCAGCACTACAGGGGATGCGGAAGCTTTCTTT
CASSTTGDAEAFF
>TRBV7-3|few|-|TRBJ2-1
TGTGCCAGCAGTCCTCGGACGACTCCCTCTGCCAATGAGCAGTTCTTC
CASSPRTTPSANEQFF
>TRBV27|-|-|TRBJ2-3
TGTGCCAGCAGCCCGCAGACAGATACGCAGTATTTT
CASSPQTDTQYF
>TRBV7-2|-|-|TRBJ2-1
TGTGCCAGCCAGGGGCGGGGGAGAAGCTCCTACAATGAGCAGTTCTTC
CASQGRGRSSYNEQFF
>TRBV6-1|few|-|TRBJ2-1
TGTGCCAGCAGTGTCGCTTCCGGGACAAGGTACAATGAGCAGTTCTTC
CASSVASGTRYNEQFF
>TRBV4-1|-|TRBD1|TRBJ2-7
TGCGCCAGCAGCCAAGGCCATGGAGTTGGACAGGGCTCCTACGAGCAGTACTTC
CASSQGHGVGQGSYEQYF
>TRBV6-1|-|TRBD1|TRBJ2-3
TGTGCCAGCGTGGGGACAGAATACACAGATACGCAGTATTTT
CASVGTEYTDTQYF
>TRBV4-1|few|TRBD1|TRBJ1-2
TGCGCCAGCAGTAAACAGGGGGCCTATGGCTACACCTTC
CASSKQGAYGYTF
>TRBV29-1|-|-|TRBJ2-3
TGCAGCGTCGCTTTGGGCACAGATACGCAGTATTTT
CSVALGTDTQYF
>TRBV5-4|-|TRBD1|TRBJ2-7
TGTGCCAGCAGCGCCTTCGTTTCCAGGGGGCTGGAGCAGTACTTC
CASSAFVSRGLEQYF
>TRBV5-4|-|-|TRBJ1-5
TGTGCCAGCAGCTTGGATCCCAGGGGTGATCAGCCCCAGCATTTT
CASSLDPRGDQPQHF
>TRBV15|few|-|TRBJ1-1
TGTGCCACCAGCAGCCTTGGGATTACAAAGAACACTGAAGCTTTCTTT
CATSSLGITKNTEAFF
>TRBV6-1|-|TRBD2|TRBJ2-1
TGTGCCAGCAGTGACGACTTAGCGGGGATAGCCTACAATGAGCAGTTCTTC
CASSDDLAGIAYNEQFF
>TRBV7-3|few|TRBD1|TRBJ2-7
TGTGCCAGCAGCATGCGCCGGGCGACAGGGGCCCTTTATTCCTACGAGCAGTACTTC
CASSMRRATGALYSYEQYF
>TRBV20-1|-|-|TRBJ2-2
TGCAGTGCTCTCACCGGGGAGCTGTTTTTT
CSALTGELFF
>TRBV2|few|TRBD1|TRBJ1-1
TGTGCCAGCAGTGGTTCGGGACAGGGAACCACTGAAGCTTTCTTT
CASSGSGQGTTEAFF
>TRBV9|-|TRBD2|TRBJ2-4
TGTGCCAGCAGCGTGGGACTAGCTGGGGGGAACATTCAGTACTTC
CASSVGLAGGNIQYF
>TRBV9|-|TRBD1|TRBJ2-1
TGTGCCAGCAGCCCACGGACAGGCGCCTGTTACAATGAGCAGTTCTTC
CASSPRTGACYNEQFF
>TRBV30|few|-|TRBJ1-6
TGTGCCTGGAGCCGACCGAAACCGGGTTCACCCCTCCACTTT
CAWSRPKPGSPLHF
>TRBV7-3|-|-|TRBJ2-1
TGTGCCAGCAGCTTAAAAGATCGGGGGTTCTCCTACAATGAGCAGTTCTTC
CASSLKDRGFSYNEQFF
>TRBV10-3|-|TRBD1|TRBJ2-2
TGTGCCATCAGTGAGAGGACAGGGGGGATCGGGGAGCTGTTTTTT
CAISERTGGIGELFF
>TRBV21-1|many|-|TRBJ2-1
TGTGCCAGCAGCAGGGACCGGGACTCTTACCCGGGTGAGCAGTTCTTC
CASSRDRDSYPGEQFF
>TRBV7-9|-|-|TRBJ1-1
TGTGCCAGCAGCTCGTTTCCTCGGACGGGTGAAGCTTTCTTT
CASSSFPRTGEAFF
>TRBV7-8|few|TRBD2|TRBJ2-1
TGTGCCAGCAGCTGGCGGGGGGGCGAATACAATGAGCAGTTCTTC
CASSWRGGEYNEQFF
>TRBV7-2|few|-|TRBJ1-1
TGTGCCAGCAGCCCAACCGGGACGAACCAGAACACTGAAGCTTTCTTT
CASSPTGTNQNTEAFF
>TRBV11-3|few|-|TRBJ2-1
TGTGCCAGCAGCTTAGAAGGCAGCGAGCAGTTCTTC
CASSLEGSEQFF
>TRBV28|few|-|TRBJ2-7
TGTGCCAGCAGTTTATGGCTCTCCTACGAGCAGTACTTC
CASSLWLSYEQYF
>TRBV7-2|few|-|TRBJ2-1
TGTGCCAGCAGCCCCATCCCTGGACAGACCTACAATGAGCAGTTCTTC
CASSPIPGQTYNEQFF
>TRBV7-3|-|-|TRBJ2-7
TGTGCCAGCAGCTTAATGGCCGGGTCCTCCTACGAGCAGTACTTC
CASSLMAGSSYEQYF
>TRBV7-9|-|TRBD1|TRBJ1-6
TGTGCCAGCAGTCCCCAACAGGGGGCCAATTCACCCCTCCACTTT
CASSPQQGANSPLHF
>TRBV30|-|-|TRBJ2-3
TGTGCCTGGAGTCTAAGGACAGATACGCAGTATTTT
CAWSLRTDTQYF
>TRBV9|-|TRBD2|TRBJ2-6
TGTGCCAGCAGCGTAGTGAGCGGGGGTGGGGCCAACGTCCTGACTTTC
CASSVVSGGGANVLTF